This T cell receptor beta chain was found in a study of cytomegalovirus exposure and HLA in healthy donors. Study in general: A previous analysis identified 95 million to 140 million unique TCR beta sequences derived from roughly 180 million T cells. Study-level results: Clonal expansion, a later analysis showed, was greater in HLA-associated TCR beta chains than in equally common others.

The CDR3 runs 12 residues. The V end was cut by 6 bases, the J end by 0 bases, with 6 bases between. Germline CDR1 reads MDHEN; CDR2 reads SYDVKM. The PCR used 60 Vbeta and 13 Jbeta primers. TCRdb keeps only in-frame clones here, not all; method: immunoSEQ multiplex PCR. Of more than 200,000 clones listed, about 80% were seen once; the top ten hold 1.2% to 1.5%. Notes on this clone: Its target is not known.

Sequencing used PBMCs. The chain recombines TRBV28 with TRBJ2-7, with D perhaps TRBD2 (5 bases). The sequence was obtained from a girl aged 10 to 17 in good health and CMV-seronegative. Here the CDR3 DNA reads TGTGCCAGCAGGGGGAGCTCCTACGAGCAGTACTTC. Protein product: CASRGSSYEQYF.